This passage covers 10 T cell receptor beta chains from one sample sequenced in a study of shared clonotypes between healthy human individuals. Clones were sequenced by immunoSEQ multiplex PCR, and TCRdb holds only the in-frame ones, with some missing. The data contain 2 million to 2.5 million clones, about nine tenths of them singletons. The sample was naive CD4+ T cells from PBMCs. The subset was: CD45RA+ positively selected. All receptors derive from a man aged 18 to 35 in good health. Some clones in this sample may be carry-over from other donors' samples.

This chain connects TRBV6-1 to TRBJ1-5; D is unresolved. The length of the CDR3 is 15 residues. The V and J ends lost 3 bases and 1 base respectively, with 10 bases between them. Germline V gene sequence: CDR1 MNHNS, CDR2 SASEGT. CDR3 DNA sequence: TGTGCCAGCAGTGAGTCGCGCGGAAGCAATCAGCCCCAGCATTTT. Translated: CASSESRGSNQPQHF.

The chain joins TRBV28 to TRBJ2-7, with no clear D. Germline V CDR1 and CDR2: MDHEN, SYDVKM. Trimming removed 2 bases at V and 2 bases at J, with 4 bases between. The CDR3 has 12 residues. The CDR3 here is CASSLTPYEQYF. The CDR3 coding sequence is TGTGCCAGCAGTTTAACCCCCTACGAGCAGTACTTC.

The chain employs TRBV7-8 and TRBJ2-3, with D hard to call. Germline-derived CDR1 and CDR2 are SGHVS and FQNEAQ. V lost 1 base, J lost 4 bases, and 6 bases lay in between. The CDR3 runs to 13 residues. In DNA, the CDR3 is TGTGCCAGCAGCTTAGTCCTTGCAGATACGCAGTATTTT. Amino acids: CASSLVLADTQYF. Filled out from reference TRBV7-8 and TRBJ2-3, the complete variable domain reads GAGVSQSPRYKVAKRGQDVALRCDPISGHVSLFWYQQALGQGPEFLTYFQNEAQLDKSGLPSDRFFAERPEGSVSTLKIQRTQQEDSAVYLCASSLVLADTQYFGPGTRLTVL.

The CDR3 sequence is CASSLLLGSSYEQYF. The CDR3 DNA follows: TGTGCCAGCAGCTTACTCCTGGGGAGCTCCTACGAGCAGTACTTC. The genes are TRBV7-9 and TRBJ2-7, with D tentatively TRBD2 (5 bases). Germline-derived CDR1 and CDR2 are SEHNR and FQNEAQ (reference sequence). V was shortened by 2 bases and J by 0 bases, with 11 bases between the two germline ends. CDR3 length equals 15 residues.

This clone has only one observation. This rearrangement joins TRBV7-9 to TRBJ2-4; 9 positions agree with TRBD1. CDR1 SEHNR and CDR2 FQNEAQ come from the germline V gene (reference sequence). V was clipped by 5 bases and J by 8 bases; unmatched bases: 4. The CDR3 totals 13 residues. As DNA, the CDR3 is TGTGCCAGCAGCCGACGACAGGGGGACATTCAGTACTTC. This codes for CASSRRQGDIQYF. The whole variable domain, filled in from reference TRBV7-9 and TRBJ2-4, reads DTGVSQNPRHKITKRGQNVTFRCDPISEHNRLYWYRQTLGQGPEFLTYFQNEAQLEKSRLLSDRFSAERPKGSFSTLEIQRTEQGDSAMYLCASSRRQGDIQYFGAGTRLSVL.

The V gene is TRBV7-9, the J gene TRBJ2-1, with 7 bases fitting TRBD2. CDR1 and CDR2 (germline): SEHNR, FQNEAQ (reference sequence). V shed 5 bases, J shed 7 bases, and the junction held 14 bases outside the gene matches. This CDR3 contains 16 residues. This CDR3 is CASSQRDSPPVNEQFF. The DNA of the CDR3 is TGTGCCAGCAGCCAGCGGGACTCGCCTCCGGTGAATGAGCAGTTCTTC.

Comment on this clone: The sample holds other DNA sequences that translate to the same CDR3. The rearrangement uses TRBV28 and TRBJ2-7; 11 nucleotides align to TRBD2. Germline V CDR1 and CDR2: MDHEN, SYDVKM. The CDR3 spans 14 residues. The junction had 1 base not matched to a gene; V was cut back by 5 bases and J by 1 base. This CDR3 is CASSRLAGSYEQYF. The CDR3, as DNA: TGTGCCAGCAGTCGACTAGCGGGATCCTACGAGCAGTACTTC.

V is TRBV6-5 and J is TRBJ2-7, with a tentative D call TRBD2 (6 bases). CDR1 is MNHEY and CDR2 is SVGAGI in the germline V gene. Trimming removed 0 bases from V and 5 bases from J, with 11 bases in between. The CDR3 is 14 residues long. The CDR3 region has the DNA TGTGCCAGCAGTTACTCCCATCCTAGCGACGAGCAGTACTTC. Translating it yields CASSYSHPSDEQYF.

This clone was found once. V is TRBV7-2 and J is TRBJ2-5; D is possibly TRBD2 (7 bases). The CDR3 sequence is 15 residues long. The V and J ends lost 5 bases and 5 bases respectively, with 18 bases between them. Looked up from germline, CDR1 is SGHTA and CDR2 is FQGNSA. The DNA of the CDR3 is TGTGCCAGCAGCCTGAGTTGGGGGGGGCTCGAGACCCAGTACTTC. It translates to CASSLSWGGLETQYF.

The chain combines TRBV28 with TRBJ1-4; D ambiguous. The germline V gene encodes CDR1 MDHEN and CDR2 SYDVKM. The CDR3 is 16 amino acids. V shed 4 bases and J shed 8 bases, with 20 bases lying between them. The CDR3, as DNA: TGTGCCAGCAGTTCTCCCGTGGTATTAAAACCGGAAAAACTGTTTTTT. This codes for CASSSPVVLKPEKLFF.